Given below is one T cell receptor beta chain in context. Its antigen is not identified. PCR employed 60 Vbeta and 13 Jbeta primers. The repertoire was sequenced with immunoSEQ multiplex PCR; TCRdb's copy has only in-frame clones and lacks some. This table holds some 160,000 clones, under 80% found once. This entry is derived from a study of cytomegalovirus exposure and HLA in healthy donors. The study's findings and limits: Sequencing depth across donors, presence/absence analyses assumed, was roughly uniform.

The specimen sequenced was PBMCs. The TCR sequence derives from a young woman in good health and CMV-seronegative.

The CDR3 bases are TGTGCCAGCAACAGCTTGAACACTGAAGCTTTCTTT. It codes for CASNSLNTEAFF. V is TRBV9 and J is TRBJ1-1; D unresolved. CDR3 length equals 12 residues. V was clipped by 6 bases and J by 0 bases, with 6 bases between them. Germline values: CDR1 SGDLS, CDR2 YYNGEE.